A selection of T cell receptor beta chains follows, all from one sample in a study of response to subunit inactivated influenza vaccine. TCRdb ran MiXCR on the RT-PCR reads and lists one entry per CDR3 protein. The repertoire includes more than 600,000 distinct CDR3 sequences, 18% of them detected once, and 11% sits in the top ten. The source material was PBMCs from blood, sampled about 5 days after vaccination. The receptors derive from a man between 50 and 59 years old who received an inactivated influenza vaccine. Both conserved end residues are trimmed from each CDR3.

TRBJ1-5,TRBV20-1,SAGTTPGPQH
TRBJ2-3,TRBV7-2,ASSYKGGETQY
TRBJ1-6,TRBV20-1,SARFGTGVNSPLH
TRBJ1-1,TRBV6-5,ASRGMAKAF
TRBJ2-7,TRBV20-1,SAREAGGPYEQY
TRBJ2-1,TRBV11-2,ASSLIFAGGYYNEQF
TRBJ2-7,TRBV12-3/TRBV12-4,ASSWGQGHEQY
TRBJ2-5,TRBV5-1,ASSLDQEETQY
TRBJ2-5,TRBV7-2,ASSSRDRAGGTQY
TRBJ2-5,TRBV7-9,ATAGTGQETQY
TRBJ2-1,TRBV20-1,SAWGTSGLSDNEQF
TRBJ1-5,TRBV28,ASSSLSGGSNQPQH